This TCR beta chain emerged from a study of vaccination and CD4 T cells after COVID-19. The wider study: Every participant was given two doses of BNT162b2 or mRNA-1273 vaccine.

This sample's treatment: approximately 11-day PBMC culture with coronavirus spike peptide pools or control peptides (ViraFEST assay). One should note that the unexposed donor's CD4+ T cells were collected before the COVID-19 pandemic (2011-2018). As to this clonotype: As yet, its antigen is unknown.

The study sequenced cultured CD4+ T cell DNA using the Oncomine TCR Beta short-read assay. MiXCR, applied by TCRdb to the PCR reads, yields one record per CDR3 protein. The sample carries 5,000 or so distinct CDR3 sequences, 35% to 45% recorded once. The sequencing input was CD4+ T cells from blood, cultured in vitro. This TCR derives from a human donor in good health.

CDR3 in DNA: TGTGCCAGCAGCAGCAGCAGGGGGTACGAGCAGTACTTC. As protein: CASSSSRGYEQYF. V is TRBV6-1 and J is TRBJ2-7; 7 bases are shared with TRBD1. Unmatched junction bases numbered 6, after V lost 6 bases and J lost 4 bases. The CDR3 length is 13 residues. Per the germline V gene, CDR1 is MNHNS and CDR2 is SASEGT.